Sequencing of this TCR beta chain was carried out in a study of T cells in Graves' hyperthyroidism and ophthalmopathy. Study observations and caveats: Stable hyperthyroidism and ophthalmopathy were separated using 13 V-J signatures.

On this clonotype: As yet, its antigen is unknown. A junction boundary mismatches the germline segment, possibly from a read error.

Participants, patients aged 18 to 65, had newly diagnosed hyperthyroidism with a duration under 2 months. Together with thyroid ultrasound, orbital computed tomography, serum thyroxine and TRAb, clinical symptoms were used for diagnoses. There are 15 residues in the CDR3. The germline CDR1 and CDR2 sequences are SGHKS and YYEKEE (reference sequence). Using RNA transcripts as the source, TCR beta CDR3 regions were amplified. With the HTBI primer set, the TCR CDR3 went through a first round of RT-PCR. TCRdb redid the calling of the multiplex PCR reads with MiXCR, one entry per CDR3 protein. The sample lists about 590,000 distinct CDR3 sequences; 15% to 18% were seen once.

The sequencing input was blood. This chain uses TRBV5-5 with TRBJ2-2; 7 nucleotides agree with TRBD2. This TCR was recovered from a woman aged 25 to 39 with Graves' hyperthyroidism. The CDR3 bases are TGTGCCAGCAGCTTGGGAGGGAGGGGCATCGGGGAGCTGTCTTTT. This sequence encodes CASSLGGRGIGELSF. The full variable domain, completed using reference TRBV5-5 and TRBJ2-2, is DAGVTQSPTHLIKTRGQQVTLRCSPISGHKSVSWYQQVLGQGPQFIFQYYEKEERGRGNFPDRFSARQFPNYSSELNVNALLLGDSALYLCASSLGGRGIGELSFGEGSRLTVL.